Described below is a single TCR beta chain sequence and its context. TCRdb's copy holds only in-frame clones and misses some; the assay was immunoSEQ multiplex PCR. The repertoire holds over 100,000 clones, 92% seen once, with around 2.1% in the top ten. These data are taken from a study of control samples from healthy donors and cancer patients. This receptor was taken from a woman in her fifties or sixties in good health. The specimen sequenced was blood.

Written as DNA, the CDR3 is TGCGCCAGCAGCCAAGAGGGGGGGGCAACTAATGAAAAACTGTTTTTT. This encodes CASSQEGGATNEKLFF. This rearrangement joins TRBV4-1 to TRBJ1-4, with a possible D match to TRBD1 (5 bases). Trimming took off 0 bases at V and 0 bases at J, with 8 bases between the two ends. Germline assignment: CDR1 MGHRA and CDR2 YSYEKL. The CDR3 covers 16 residues.